Listed below are T cell receptor beta chains from one sample, sequenced in a study of T cell responses to AZD1222 COVID-19 vaccine. Clones were read by immunoSEQ multiplex PCR, and TCRdb kept only the in-frame ones, dropping some. This sample has over 95,000 clones; more than 70% occur once, and the top ten carry roughly 15%. The sample here was peripheral blood, taken 28 days after the second AZD1222 dose. Source of these receptors: an adult who received the AZD1222 COVID-19 vaccine. CDR3s include the opening cysteine and the closing phenylalanine or tryptophan. Each record gives: D gene, V gene, clone size, J gene, CDR3 DNA, CDR3 protein. The D gene is left open where the match is weak. The size field is filled for only some rows; it gives once, few, many or a size class.

.	TRBV11-2	.	TRBJ2-2	TGTGCCAGCAGCCCTCGGGGACATGACACCGGGGAGCTGTTTTTT	CASSPRGHDTGELFF
TRBD1	TRBV19	.	TRBJ2-6	TGTGCCAGCGCTTACAGGGGTTCTGGGGCCAACGTCCTGACTTTC	CASAYRGSGANVLTF
.	TRBV27	.	TRBJ2-5	TGTGCCAGCAGTCCTCACAATCAAGAGACCCAGTACTTC	CASSPHNQETQYF
TRBD1	TRBV30	.	TRBJ2-6	TGTGCCTGGAGCAGGGGACAGAGTCTTTTGTACGTCCTGACTTTC	CAWSRGQSLLYVLTF
.	TRBV19	.	TRBJ1-1	TGTGCCAGTAGTATGTCTTCGGGGAACACTGAAGCTTTCTTT	CASSMSSGNTEAFF
.	TRBV19	.	TRBJ1-1	TGTGCCAGTAGTATGAGAGCCCGGGGGGAAGCTGAAGCTTTCTTT	CASSMRARGEAEAFF
TRBD2	TRBV7-9	.	TRBJ2-1	TGTGCCAGCAGCCCAGGACTAGCTTACAATGAGCAGTTCTTC	CASSPGLAYNEQFF
.	TRBV3-1/TRBV3-2	.	TRBJ2-6	TGTGCCAGCAGCCAATGGGCCAACGTCCTGACTTTC	CASSQWANVLTF
.	TRBV5-1	once	TRBJ2-1	TGCGCCAGCACCGGAATTGGGAGGAATGAGCAGTTCTTC	CASTGIGRNEQFF
TRBD1	TRBV6-6	.	TRBJ2-7	TGTGCCAGCAGGGGGACAGGACAATACGAGCAGTACTTC	CASRGTGQYEQYF